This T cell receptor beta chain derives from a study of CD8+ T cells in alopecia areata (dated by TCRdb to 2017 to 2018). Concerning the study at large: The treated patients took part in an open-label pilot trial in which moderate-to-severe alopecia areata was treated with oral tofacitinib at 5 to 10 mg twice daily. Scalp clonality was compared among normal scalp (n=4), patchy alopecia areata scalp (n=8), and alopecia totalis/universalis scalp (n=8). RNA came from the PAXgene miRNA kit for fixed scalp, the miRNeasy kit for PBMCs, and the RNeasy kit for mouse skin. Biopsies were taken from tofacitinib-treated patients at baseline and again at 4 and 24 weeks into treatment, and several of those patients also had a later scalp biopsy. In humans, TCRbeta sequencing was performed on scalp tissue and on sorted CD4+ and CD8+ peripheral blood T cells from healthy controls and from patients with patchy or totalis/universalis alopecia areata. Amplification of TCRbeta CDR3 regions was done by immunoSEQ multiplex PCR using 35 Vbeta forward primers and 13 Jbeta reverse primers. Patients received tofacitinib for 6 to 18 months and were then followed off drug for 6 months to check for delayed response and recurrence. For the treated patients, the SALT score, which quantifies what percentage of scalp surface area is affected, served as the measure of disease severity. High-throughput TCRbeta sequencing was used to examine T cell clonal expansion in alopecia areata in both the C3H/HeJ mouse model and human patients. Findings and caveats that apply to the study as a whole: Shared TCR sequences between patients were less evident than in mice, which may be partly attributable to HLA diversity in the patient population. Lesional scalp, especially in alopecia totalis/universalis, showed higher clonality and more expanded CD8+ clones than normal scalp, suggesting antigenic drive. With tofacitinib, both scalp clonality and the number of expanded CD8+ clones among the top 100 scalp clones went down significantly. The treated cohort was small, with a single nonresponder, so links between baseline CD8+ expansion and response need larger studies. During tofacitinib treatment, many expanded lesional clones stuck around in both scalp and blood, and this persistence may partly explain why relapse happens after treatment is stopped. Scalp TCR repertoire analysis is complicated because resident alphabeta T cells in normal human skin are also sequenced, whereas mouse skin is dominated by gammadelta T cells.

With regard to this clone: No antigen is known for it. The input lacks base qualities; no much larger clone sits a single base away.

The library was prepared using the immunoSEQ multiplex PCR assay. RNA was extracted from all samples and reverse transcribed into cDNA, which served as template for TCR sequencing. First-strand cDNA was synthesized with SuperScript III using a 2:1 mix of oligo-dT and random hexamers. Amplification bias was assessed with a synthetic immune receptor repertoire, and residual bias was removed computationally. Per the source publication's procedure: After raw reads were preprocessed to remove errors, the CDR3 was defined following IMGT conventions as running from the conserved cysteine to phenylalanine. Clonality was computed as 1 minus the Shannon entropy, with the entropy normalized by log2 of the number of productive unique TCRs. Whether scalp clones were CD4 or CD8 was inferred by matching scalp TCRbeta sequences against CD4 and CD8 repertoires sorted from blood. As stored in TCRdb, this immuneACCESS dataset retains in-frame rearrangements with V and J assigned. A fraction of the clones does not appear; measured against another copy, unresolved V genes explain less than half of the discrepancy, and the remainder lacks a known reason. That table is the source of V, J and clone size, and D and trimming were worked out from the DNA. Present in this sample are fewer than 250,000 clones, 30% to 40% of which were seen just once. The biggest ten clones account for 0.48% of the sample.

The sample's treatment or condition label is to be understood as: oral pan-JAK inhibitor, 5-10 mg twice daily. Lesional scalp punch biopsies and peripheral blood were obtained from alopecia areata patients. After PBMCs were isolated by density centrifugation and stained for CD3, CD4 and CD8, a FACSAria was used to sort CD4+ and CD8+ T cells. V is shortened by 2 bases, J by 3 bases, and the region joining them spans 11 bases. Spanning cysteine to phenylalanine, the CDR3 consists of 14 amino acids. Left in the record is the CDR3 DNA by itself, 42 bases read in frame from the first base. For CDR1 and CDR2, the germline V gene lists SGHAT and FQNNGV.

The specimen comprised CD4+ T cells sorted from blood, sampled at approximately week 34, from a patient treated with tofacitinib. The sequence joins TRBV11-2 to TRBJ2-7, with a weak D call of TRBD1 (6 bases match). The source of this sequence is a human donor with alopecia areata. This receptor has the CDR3 CASSLSTGNYEQYF. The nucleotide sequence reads TGTGCCAGCAGCTTATCGACAGGCAACTACGAGCAGTACTTC.